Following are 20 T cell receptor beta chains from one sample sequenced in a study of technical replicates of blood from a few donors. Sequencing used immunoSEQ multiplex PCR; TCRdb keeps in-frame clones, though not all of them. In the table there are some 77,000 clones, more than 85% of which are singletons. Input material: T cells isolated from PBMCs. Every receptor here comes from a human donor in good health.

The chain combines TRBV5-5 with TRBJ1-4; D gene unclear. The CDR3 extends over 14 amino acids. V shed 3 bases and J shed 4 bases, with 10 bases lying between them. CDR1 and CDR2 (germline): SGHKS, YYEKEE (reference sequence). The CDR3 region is CASSSLTDNEKLFF. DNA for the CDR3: TGTGCCAGCAGCTCTCTAACTGATAATGAAAAACTGTTTTTT.

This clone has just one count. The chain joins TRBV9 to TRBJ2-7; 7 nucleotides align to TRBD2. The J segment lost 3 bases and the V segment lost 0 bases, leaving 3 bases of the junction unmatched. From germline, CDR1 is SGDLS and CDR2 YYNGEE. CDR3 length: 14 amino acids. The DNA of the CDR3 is TGTGCCAGCAGCGTAGGGGCTAGCGGCTACGAGCAGTACTTC. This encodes CASSVGASGYEQYF. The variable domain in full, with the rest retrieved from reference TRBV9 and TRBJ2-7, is DSGVTQTPKHLITATGQRVTLRCSPRSGDLSVYWYQQSLDQGLQFLIQYYNGEERAKGNILERFSAQQFPDLHSELNLSSLELGDSALYFCASSVGASGYEQYFGPGTRLTVT.

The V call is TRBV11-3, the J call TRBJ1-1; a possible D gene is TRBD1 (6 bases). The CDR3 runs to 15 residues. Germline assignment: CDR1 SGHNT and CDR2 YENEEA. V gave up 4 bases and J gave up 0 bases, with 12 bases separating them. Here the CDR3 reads CASSYEGQMNTEAFF. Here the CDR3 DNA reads TGTGCCAGCAGCTACGAAGGACAGATGAACACTGAAGCTTTCTTT.

The CDR3 DNA follows: TGTGCCAGTAGTACCCTGCGACAGCTCGGGGAGCTGTTTTTT. This translates into CASSTLRQLGELFF. The J gene is TRBJ2-2, the V gene TRBV19, with D perhaps matching TRBD1 (5 bases). This CDR3 comprises 14 residues. V lost 4 bases, J lost 7 bases, and 13 bases lay in between. In germline, CDR1 is LNHDA, CDR2 SQIVND (reference sequence).

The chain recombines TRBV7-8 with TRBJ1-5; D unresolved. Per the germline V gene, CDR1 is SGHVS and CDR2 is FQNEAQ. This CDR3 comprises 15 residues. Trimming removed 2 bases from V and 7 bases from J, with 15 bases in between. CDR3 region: CASSLWSAGIQPQHF. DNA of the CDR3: TGTGCCAGCAGCTTATGGTCCGCAGGCATCCAGCCCCAGCATTTT.

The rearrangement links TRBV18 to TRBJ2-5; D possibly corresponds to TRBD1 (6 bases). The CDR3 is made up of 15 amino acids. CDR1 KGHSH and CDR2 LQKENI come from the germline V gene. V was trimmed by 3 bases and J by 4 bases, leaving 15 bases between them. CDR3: CASSPNPGASETQYF. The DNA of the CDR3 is TGTGCCAGCTCACCGAACCCAGGGGCCTCAGAGACCCAGTACTTC.

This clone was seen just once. The CDR3 DNA reads as TGTGCCTGGGACAGGGGCGGTTACACTGAAGCTTTCTTT. Its protein is CAWDRGGYTEAFF. V usage is TRBV30 and J usage is TRBJ1-1, with 8 nucleotides matching TRBD1. The CDR3 is 13 residues long. The V and J ends lost 5 bases and 3 bases, in that order; junction bases with no gene match: 5. Germline CDR1 is GTSNPN and CDR2 is SVGIG (reference sequence). Complete variable domain (other parts from reference TRBV30 and TRBJ1-1): SQTIHQWPATLVQPVGSPLSLECTVEGTSNPNLYWYRQAAGRGLQLLFYSVGIGQISSEVPQNLSASRPQDRQFILSSKKLLLSDSGFYLCAWDRGGYTEAFFGQGTRLTVV.

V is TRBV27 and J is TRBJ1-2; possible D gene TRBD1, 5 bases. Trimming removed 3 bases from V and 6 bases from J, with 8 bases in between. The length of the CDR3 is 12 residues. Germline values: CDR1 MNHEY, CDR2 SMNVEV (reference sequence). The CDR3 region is CASSLKGHGYTF. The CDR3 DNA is TGTGCCAGCAGTTTGAAGGGGCATGGCTACACCTTC.

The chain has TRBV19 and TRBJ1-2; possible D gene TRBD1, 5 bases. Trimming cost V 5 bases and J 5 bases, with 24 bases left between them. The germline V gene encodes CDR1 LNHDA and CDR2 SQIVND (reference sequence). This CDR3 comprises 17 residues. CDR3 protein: CASSPDRIVRGVYGYTF. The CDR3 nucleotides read TGTGCCAGTAGTCCCGACAGAATTGTTCGTGGGGTTTATGGCTACACCTTC.

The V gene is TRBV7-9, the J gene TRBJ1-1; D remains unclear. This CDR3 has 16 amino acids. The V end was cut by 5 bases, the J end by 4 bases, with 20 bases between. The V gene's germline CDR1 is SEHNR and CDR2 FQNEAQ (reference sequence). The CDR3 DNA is TGTGCCAGCAGCATGTACGACTCCCCGATACGCACTGAAGCTTTCTTT. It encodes CASSMYDSPIRTEAFF.

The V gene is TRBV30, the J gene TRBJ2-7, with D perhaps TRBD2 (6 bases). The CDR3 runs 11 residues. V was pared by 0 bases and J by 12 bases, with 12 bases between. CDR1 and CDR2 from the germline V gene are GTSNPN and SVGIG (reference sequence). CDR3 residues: CAWSVNGRLYF. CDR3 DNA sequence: TGTGCCTGGAGTGTTAACGGGAGACTGTACTTC.

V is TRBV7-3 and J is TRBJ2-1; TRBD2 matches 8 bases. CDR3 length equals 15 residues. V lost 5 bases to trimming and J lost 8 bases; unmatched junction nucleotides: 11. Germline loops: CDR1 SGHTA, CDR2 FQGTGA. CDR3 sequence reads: CASSQTPGLVHEQFF. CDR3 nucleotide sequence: TGTGCCAGCAGCCAAACTCCGGGACTAGTTCATGAGCAGTTCTTC.

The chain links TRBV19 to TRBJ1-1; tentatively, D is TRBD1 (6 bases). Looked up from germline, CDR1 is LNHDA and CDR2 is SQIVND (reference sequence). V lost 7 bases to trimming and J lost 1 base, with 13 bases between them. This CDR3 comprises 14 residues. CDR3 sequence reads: CASMARDKNTEAFF. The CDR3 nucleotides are TGTGCCAGTATGGCCCGGGACAAGAACACTGAAGCTTTCTTT.

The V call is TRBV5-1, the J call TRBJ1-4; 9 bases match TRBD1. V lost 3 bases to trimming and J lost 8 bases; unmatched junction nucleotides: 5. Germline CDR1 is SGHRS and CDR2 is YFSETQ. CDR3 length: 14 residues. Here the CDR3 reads CASSSGQGEEKLFF. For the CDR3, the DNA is TGCGCCAGCAGCTCGGGACAGGGTGAAGAAAAACTGTTTTTT.

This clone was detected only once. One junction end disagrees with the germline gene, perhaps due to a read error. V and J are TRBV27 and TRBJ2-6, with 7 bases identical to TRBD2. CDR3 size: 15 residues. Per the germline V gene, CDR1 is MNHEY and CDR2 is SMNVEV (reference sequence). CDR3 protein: CASGFGLAGANVLTF. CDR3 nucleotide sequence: TGTGCCAGCGGTTTCGGACTAGCTGGGGCCAACGTCCTGACTTTC.

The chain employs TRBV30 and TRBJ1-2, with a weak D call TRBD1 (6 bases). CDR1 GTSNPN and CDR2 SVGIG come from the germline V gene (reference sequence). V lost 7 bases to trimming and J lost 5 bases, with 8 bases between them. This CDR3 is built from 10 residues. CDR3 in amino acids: CAFRGYGYTF. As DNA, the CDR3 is TGTGCCTTCAGGGGATATGGCTACACCTTC.

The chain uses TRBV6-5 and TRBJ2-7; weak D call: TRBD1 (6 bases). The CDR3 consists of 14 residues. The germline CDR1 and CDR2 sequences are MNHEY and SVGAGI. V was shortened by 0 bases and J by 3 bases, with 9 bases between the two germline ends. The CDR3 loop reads CASSYSQGYYEQYF. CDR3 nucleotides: TGTGCCAGCAGTTACTCACAGGGCTACTACGAGCAGTACTTC.

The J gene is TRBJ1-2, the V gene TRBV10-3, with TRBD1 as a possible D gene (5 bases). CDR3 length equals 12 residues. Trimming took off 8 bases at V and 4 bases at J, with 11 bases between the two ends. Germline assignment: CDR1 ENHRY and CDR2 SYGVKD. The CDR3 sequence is CAIRGGGYGYTF. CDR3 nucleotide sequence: TGTGCCATCCGGGGCGGGGGCTATGGCTACACCTTC.

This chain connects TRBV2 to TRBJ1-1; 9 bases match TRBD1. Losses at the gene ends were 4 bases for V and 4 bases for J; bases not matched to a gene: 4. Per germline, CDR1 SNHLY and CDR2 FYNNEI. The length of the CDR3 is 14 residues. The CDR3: CASSGDRVSTEAFF. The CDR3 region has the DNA TGTGCCAGCAGTGGGGACAGGGTCAGCACTGAAGCTTTCTTT.

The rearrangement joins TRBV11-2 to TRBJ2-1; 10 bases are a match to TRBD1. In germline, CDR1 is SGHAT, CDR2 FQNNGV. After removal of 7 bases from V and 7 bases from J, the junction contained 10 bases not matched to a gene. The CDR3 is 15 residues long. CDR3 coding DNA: TGTGCCAGCACCAACACCGGGACAGGGGTTAATGAGCAGTTCTTC. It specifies CASTNTGTGVNEQFF.